This T cell receptor beta chain stems from a study of identical twins. Findings and caveats of the study: Excess twin sharing in beta out-of-frame sequences was weaker.

TCRdb fed the 5' RACE reads into MiXCR, producing one record per CDR3 protein. Of under 250,000 distinct CDR3 sequences in the sample, around a tenth are singletons; the top ten hold roughly 5%. Comments on this clonotype: Its target is not known.

Germline values: CDR1 MNHEY, CDR2 SVGAGI. V was clipped by 7 bases and J by 5 bases, with 9 bases between them. The CDR3 is 12 residues long. This chain joins TRBV6-5 and TRBJ2-1; a possible D gene is TRBD1 (5 bases). The TCR sequence derives from a woman aged 18-29 years in good health. Sample: memory (CD45RO+) T cells sorted from blood. In DNA form, the CDR3 reads TGTGCCAGCATGGGGCGGCACAATGAGCAGTTCTTC. The encoded protein is CASMGRHNEQFF.